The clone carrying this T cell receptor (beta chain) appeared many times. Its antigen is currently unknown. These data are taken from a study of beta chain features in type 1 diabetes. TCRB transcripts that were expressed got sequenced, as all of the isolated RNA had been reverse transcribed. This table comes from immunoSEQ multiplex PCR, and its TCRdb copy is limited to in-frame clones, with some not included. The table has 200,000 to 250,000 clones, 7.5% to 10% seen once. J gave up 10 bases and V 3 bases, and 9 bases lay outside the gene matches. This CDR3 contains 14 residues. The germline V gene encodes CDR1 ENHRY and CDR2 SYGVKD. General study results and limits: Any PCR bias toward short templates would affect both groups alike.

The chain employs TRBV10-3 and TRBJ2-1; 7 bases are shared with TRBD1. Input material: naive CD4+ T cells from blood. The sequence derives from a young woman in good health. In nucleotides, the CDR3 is TGTGCCATCAGTGATCGGACAGGTCTGAAAGAGCAGTTCTTC. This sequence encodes CAISDRTGLKEQFF.